This note documents a single T cell receptor (beta chain) sequence. It has no known antigen specificity. No much larger clone is present one base from it, and per-base qualities are unavailable. The collaborating institutions used their own protocols to collect whole blood in K2EDTA tubes. For TCRbeta analysis, collaborator samples were shipped as frozen whole blood, as isolated PBMCs, or as DNA extracted from either sample type. The data were taken from a study of blood T cell repertoires in COVID-19 (dated by TCRdb to the early 2020s). About the investigation overall: Samples from collaborators originated in the United States, Italy and Spain and spanned both the acute and convalescent phases of COVID-19. A freely available public database, intended as a resource for researchers studying the immune response to SARS-CoV-2, is where the repertoires were released. Nearly every sample came with metadata listing a de-identified subject ID, COVID-19 status, age in years and sex. Where available, HLA class I and class II types were obtained from metadata supplied by the sample provider rather than from assay-based typing. The material from the prospective study consisted of cDNA or gDNA derived from T cells, B-cell-depleted T cells, or PBMCs. Subjects who had been exposed to COVID-19, were actively infected with it, or had recovered from it provided the deeply sampled blood TCRbeta repertoires that made up the dataset. The samples were drawn from two sources: the first 160 participants of the ongoing ImmuneRACE study, and over 950 subjects contributed by 6 global collaborators.

Measured from the cysteine to the phenylalanine, the CDR3 is 13 residues long. The DNA shown is the 39-base CDR3, in frame from base 1. CDR1 ENHRY and CDR2 SYGVKD were looked up in the germline V gene. V is shortened by 2 bases, J by 10 bases, and the region joining them spans 12 bases. Results the study describes overall, beyond this receptor: The amount of clinical and demographic metadata varied by source and participant and was provided uncurated.

TCRbeta CDR3 regions were amplified from genomic DNA by means of the immunoSEQ Assay, a bias-controlled multiplex PCR. Under the source paper's analysis protocol: The number of nucleated cells in each sample was estimated from the amplification of reference gene primers within the assay. Sequence reads were collapsed and filtered to measure the absolute abundance of every unique TCRbeta CDR3 rearrangement. For each sample, productive Simpson clonality was calculated as the square root of Simpson's diversity index across productive rearrangements. TCRdb mirrors the immuneACCESS table, restricted to in-frame sequences. Some clones are absent from its copies; in checked studies, under half trace to an unresolved V gene, and the reason for the others is unknown. D and trimming come from the DNA, and the V and J calls and clone size come from that table. For this sample there are fewer than 110,000 clones; about 93% appear just once. Around 1.2% of the sample comes from the top ten.

This sequence originates from a woman aged 25 to 45 with acute or convalescent COVID-19. What was sequenced was peripheral blood. Recombination joined TRBV10-3 with TRBJ1-5; the D segment cannot be called with confidence. The nucleotides are TGTGCCATCAGTGAGGAGCTCTCGCGACCCCAGCATTTT. This gives the protein CAISEELSRPQHF.